A single sample gave rise to the 19 T cell receptor beta chains below, sequenced in a study of Graves' ophthalmopathy and Graves' hyperthyroidism. TCR beta CDR3 amplification used RNA transcripts. HTBI primers were employed in first-round RT-PCR, then a second-round multiplex PCR followed. TCRdb reprocessed the multiplex PCR reads via MiXCR and lists one record per CDR3 protein. The table shows approximately 460,000 distinct CDR3 sequences, with approximately 15% occurring only once. Sequencing input: blood. All receptors derive from a woman aged 30 to 39 with Graves' ophthalmopathy.

In the case of this clonotype: One end of the junction is discordant with germline, which a read error may explain. This sequence joins TRBV5-1 and TRBJ1-1; D possibly corresponds to TRBD1 (5 bases). Germline lookup yields CDR1 SGHRS and CDR2 YFSETQ. The CDR3 has 13 amino acids. DNA for the CDR3: TGCGCCAGCAGCTTAAAGGGGAGGACTGAAGCTTGCTTT. It codes for CASSLKGRTEACF. Looking up the rest from reference TRBV5-1 and TRBJ1-1 gives the full variable domain: KAGVTQTPRYLIKTRGQQVTLSCSPISGHRSVSWYQQTPGQGLQFLFEYFSETQRNKGNFPGRFSGRQFSNSRSEMNVSTLELGDSALYLCASSLKGRTEACFGQGTRLTVV.

Comment on this clonotype: This could be a read error, since a much larger clone is one nucleotide away. This chain links TRBV7-2 with TRBJ2-7; D is unresolved. Germline CDR1 and CDR2: SGHTA and FQGNSA. V was pared by 2 bases and J by 4 bases, with 6 bases between. The CDR3 is 12 amino acids. The CDR3 DNA reads as TGTGCCAGCAGCTTAATATTTTACGAGCAGTACTTC. It codes for CASSLIFYEQYF.

The V gene is TRBV12-3 or TRBV12-4, the J gene TRBJ2-5; perhaps TRBD2 as D (6 bases). Trimming cost V 7 bases and J 2 bases, with 14 bases left between them. The CDR3 runs to 14 residues. In DNA form, the CDR3 reads TGTGCCAGCACTTCTTCGGAGGGGCAAGAGACCCAGTACTTC. Protein sequence: CASTSSEGQETQYF.

A word on this clonotype: Because it lacks the conserved phenylalanine or tryptophan at the end, this CDR3 is likely a read error. V gene TRBV6-1 combines with J gene TRBJ2-6; D call uncertain. V was clipped by 6 bases and J by 4 bases, with 4 bases between them. Germline CDR1 is MNHNS and CDR2 is SASEGT. This CDR3 region has 12 residues. CDR3 bases: TGTGCCAGCAGGTCGGGGGCCAACGTCCTGACTTTG. Amino acids: CASRSGANVLTL.

Many counts were recorded for this clonotype. J is TRBJ1-1 and V is TRBV28, with no clear D. V was trimmed by 6 bases and J by 3 bases, leaving 14 bases between them. Germline loops: CDR1 MDHEN, CDR2 SYDVKM. The length of the CDR3 is 14 residues. CDR3 nucleotides: TGTGCCAGCAGCCTCCCCGGGAAACACACTGAAGCTTTCTTT. This codes for CASSLPGKHTEAFF.

In this sample, this clonotype turned up many times. The chain joins TRBV12-3 or TRBV12-4 to TRBJ1-1; D remains ambiguous. The CDR3 extends over 12 amino acids. The V gene lost 4 bases and the J gene lost 11 bases, with 14 bases spanning the gap. The CDR3 sequence is CASSSRAFGAFF. CDR3 in DNA: TGTGCCAGCAGTTCCCGTGCCTTTGGGGCTTTCTTT.

The V and J genes are TRBV20-1 and TRBJ2-7, with 8 bases lining up with TRBD2. This CDR3 comprises 15 residues. V dropped 3 bases and J dropped 2; count of bases not matched to a gene: 9. CDR1 DFQATT and CDR2 SNEGSKA come from the germline V gene (reference sequence). CDR3 loop: CSASELSGITYEQYF. As DNA, the CDR3 is TGCAGTGCTAGCGAACTTAGCGGGATTACCTACGAGCAGTACTTC.

This clonotype was picked up many times. The chain uses TRBV10-1 and TRBJ2-5; 12 bases align to TRBD2. The trim removed 3 bases at V and 5 bases at J, leaving 7 bases unmatched. Germline CDR1 and CDR2: WNHNN and SYGVQD (reference sequence). The CDR3 loop spans 16 amino acids. Here the CDR3 DNA reads TGCGCCAGCAGTGACCCTCGGACTAGCGGGGATGAGACCCAGTACTTC. Protein sequence: CASSDPRTSGDETQYF.

V gene TRBV7-2 combines with J gene TRBJ2-7; TRBD2 is a possible D gene (5 bases). The ends were cut back, 5 bases at V and 2 bases at J, with 13 bases in the middle. This CDR3 comprises 14 residues. CDR1 is SGHTA and CDR2 is FQGNSA in the germline V gene. The CDR3 DNA reads as TGTGCCAGCAGCCCAGAGAGCGGTGCCTACGAGCAGTACTTC. This encodes CASSPESGAYEQYF.

The chain recombines TRBV3-1 with TRBJ2-5; 12 nucleotides match TRBD2. The CDR3 is 18 residues long. V gave up 4 bases and J gave up 4 bases; unmatched junction bases: 13. Germline V gene lookup returns CDR1 LGHDT and CDR2 YNNKEL (reference sequence). Here the CDR3 DNA reads TGTGCCAGCAGCCCCCAGGGGCAGACTAGCGGGAGCCGAGAGACCCAGTACTTC. Its translation is CASSPQGQTSGSRETQYF.

This clonotype was counted many times. The chain joins TRBV29-1 to TRBJ2-7; tentatively, D is TRBD2 (5 bases). This CDR3 is 15 amino acids long. V was pared by 6 bases and J by 4 bases, with 22 bases between. Germline CDR1 is SQVTM and CDR2 is ANQGSEA. In nucleotides, the CDR3 is TGCAGCGTAGTTTCGCCCCAAGGAGGATCTTACGAGCAGTACTTC. This encodes CSVVSPQGGSYEQYF.

The table lists this clonotype with a few counts. V and J are TRBV20-1 and TRBJ2-7; tentatively, D is TRBD2 (6 bases). This CDR3 has 19 amino acids. V was clipped by 5 bases and J by 2 bases, with 31 bases between them. Germline V gene data show CDR1 as DFQATT and CDR2 as SNEGSKA (reference sequence). CDR3 DNA sequence: TGCAGTGCTGGGGCGTGGAAGGCACGAAGTAGCGGAATTCCCTACGAGCAGTACTTC. Translated, it gives CSAGAWKARSSGIPYEQYF.

In this sample, this clonotype turned up many times. The rearrangement uses TRBV6-5 and TRBJ2-7, with 9 bases aligning to TRBD2. CDR3 size: 16 residues. Per germline, CDR1 MNHEY and CDR2 SVGAGI. The V segment lost 0 bases and the J segment 5 bases; nucleotides outside the gene matches: 8. CDR3 region: CASSYSFASGKNEQYF. Written as DNA, the CDR3 is TGTGCCAGCAGTTACTCGTTCGCTAGCGGGAAAAACGAGCAGTACTTC.

Note on this clonotype: A single base separates this from a much larger clone, so it may be a read error. The chain recombines TRBV7-9 with TRBJ2-5, with a tentative D call TRBD2 (5 bases). The CDR3 sequence is 13 residues long. Per germline, CDR1 SEHNR and CDR2 FQNEAQ (reference sequence). The CDR3 here is CASSPVGEESQYF. The CDR3 DNA reads as TGTGCCAGCAGCCCAGTCGGGGAAGAGAGCCAGTACTTC.

This clonotype has at least ten counts. This chain links TRBV24-1 with TRBJ1-5; 7 bases agree with TRBD1. Germline V gene lookup returns CDR1 KGHDR and CDR2 SFDVKD. The CDR3 contains 15 residues. Unmatched junction bases numbered 5, after V lost 4 bases and J lost 3 bases. CDR3 nucleotide sequence: TGTGCCACCAGTGAAAAGGACAGGAACAATCAGCCCCAGCATTTT. The encoded protein is CATSEKDRNNQPQHF.

This clonotype has more than one count but fewer than ten. The chain joins TRBV12-5 to TRBJ2-5; 7 nucleotides line up with TRBD1. The CDR3 covers 15 residues. Losses at the gene ends were 1 base for V and 1 base for J; bases not matched to a gene: 3. CDR1 and CDR2 (germline): LGHNT, FRNRAP. The CDR3 reads CASGLDRQGQETQYF. Here the CDR3 DNA reads TGTGCTAGTGGTTTGGACAGACAGGGCCAAGAGACCCAGTACTTC.

This clonotype has at least ten counts. The rearrangement links TRBV7-2 to TRBJ2-7; tentative D call: TRBD1 (5 bases). Germline assignment: CDR1 SGHTA and CDR2 FQGNSA. Trimming cost V 3 bases and J 4 bases, with 7 bases left between them. The CDR3 totals 12 residues. The CDR3 DNA reads as TGTGCCAGCAGCTTTCGACAGTACGAGCAGTACTTC. It specifies CASSFRQYEQYF.

This chain connects TRBV19 to TRBJ1-5; D gene ambiguous. Trimming took 2 bases from V and 4 from J, leaving 9 bases between them. CDR3 size: 14 residues. Germline CDR1 reads LNHDA; CDR2 reads SQIVND (reference sequence). The CDR3 sequence is CASSISGRNQPQHF. The CDR3 coding sequence is TGTGCCAGTAGTATAAGTGGGCGTAATCAGCCCCAGCATTTT.

There are many counts of this clonotype. This chain uses TRBV6-2 or TRBV6-3 with TRBJ2-2; 7 bases agree with TRBD2. This CDR3 is 18 amino acids long. Germline loops: CDR1 MNHEY, CDR2 SVGEGT. V lost 4 bases to trimming and J lost 0 bases; unmatched junction nucleotides: 11. CDR3 region: CASSSPRDYSSNTGELFF. CDR3 sequence (DNA): TGTGCCAGCAGTTCCCCCCGGGACTACTCTTCGAACACCGGGGAGCTGTTTTTT.